A single sample is the source of the 21 T cell receptor beta chains below, sequenced in a study of shared clonotypes between healthy human individuals. Sequencing was performed with immunoSEQ multiplex PCR; in TCRdb, only in-frame clones are kept and a portion is missing. The data show fewer than 1.4 million clones, approximately 80% seen once. The specimen sequenced was memory CD4+ T cells from PBMCs. Subset denoted: CD45RA-negative fraction. These receptors were collected from a young man in good health. Some clones in this sample may be carry-over from other donors' samples.

The chain employs TRBV2 and TRBJ2-7; maybe TRBD2 (5 bases). Germline CDR1 reads SNHLY; CDR2 reads FYNNEI. V was trimmed by 0 bases and J by 2 bases, leaving 11 bases between them. This CDR3 contains 15 residues. The CDR3 here is CASSEALAGTYEQYF. The CDR3 coding sequence is TGTGCCAGCAGTGAAGCCCTAGCAGGAACCTACGAGCAGTACTTC.

This sequence joins TRBV5-6 and TRBJ2-2; D gene ambiguous. Between the trimmed V and J ends, which lost 3 bases and 5 bases, there was a span of 14 bases. The length of the CDR3 is 15 residues. The V gene's germline CDR1 is SGHDT and CDR2 YYEEEE. The CDR3 coding sequence is TGTGCCAGCAGCTCGTGGAGTGTGAGGACCGGGGAGCTGTTTTTT. This sequence encodes CASSSWSVRTGELFF.

V and J are TRBV28 and TRBJ2-7, with 9 bases fitting TRBD1. This CDR3 comprises 16 residues. J was trimmed by 9 bases and V by 7 bases; bases with no gene match: 19. CDR1 MDHEN and CDR2 SYDVKM come from the germline V gene. CDR3 sequence: CASTSRLATGGARQYF. For the CDR3, the DNA is TGTGCCAGCACCTCCCGACTCGCTACAGGGGGCGCTCGGCAGTACTTC. Looking up the rest from reference TRBV28 and TRBJ2-7 gives the full variable domain: DVKVTQSSRYLVKRTGEKVFLECVQDMDHENMFWYRQDPGLGLRLIYFSYDVKMKEKGDIPEGYSVSREKKERFSLILESASTNQTSMYLCASTSRLATGGARQYFGPGTRLTVT.

As DNA, the CDR3 is TGTGCCAGCAGCCAAGATTCCTTAGCGGGAGGCTACTCCTACGAGCAGTACTTC. It yields the protein CASSQDSLAGGYSYEQYF. The chain has TRBV4-2 and TRBJ2-7; 10 nucleotides align to TRBD2. Germline lookup yields CDR1 LGHNA and CDR2 YNFKEQ. The CDR3 is made up of 18 amino acids. V gave up 0 bases and J gave up 0 bases; unmatched junction bases: 8.

This clone was detected ten times or more. This chain joins TRBV5-1 and TRBJ1-4, with D possibly TRBD1 on 6 matching bases. The ends were cut back, 1 base at V and 7 bases at J, with 14 bases in the middle. The CDR3 has 15 amino acids. Germline CDR1 is SGHRS and CDR2 is YFSETQ. The CDR3 is CASSLSSGDGEKLFF. The CDR3, as DNA: TGCGCCAGCAGCTTGAGTTCAGGGGACGGTGAAAAACTGTTTTTT.

The rearrangement uses TRBV7-8 and TRBJ2-3, with 11 positions matching TRBD2. Germline loops: CDR1 SGHVS, CDR2 FQNEAQ. V was clipped by 2 bases and J by 4 bases; unmatched bases: 14. The CDR3 contains 19 residues. Written as DNA, the CDR3 is TGTGCCAGCAGCTTAAAGGCCAGGGTTCTAGCGGGAGGACCAGATACGCAGTATTTT. Its protein product is CASSLKARVLAGGPDTQYF. The complete variable domain, with remaining parts taken from reference TRBV7-8 and TRBJ2-3, reads GAGVSQSPRYKVAKRGQDVALRCDPISGHVSLFWYQQALGQGPEFLTYFQNEAQLDKSGLPSDRFFAERPEGSVSTLKIQRTQQEDSAVYLCASSLKARVLAGGPDTQYFGPGTRLTVL.

The chain employs TRBV2 and TRBJ2-1; TRBD2 aligns across 8 bases. There are 14 residues in the CDR3. The V segment lost 5 bases and the J segment 3 bases; nucleotides outside the gene matches: 3. Germline CDR1 reads SNHLY; CDR2 reads FYNNEI. The CDR3 DNA reads as TGTGCCAGCAGTAATAGCGGGAACTACAATGAGCAGTTCTTC. Encoded protein: CASSNSGNYNEQFF.

V gene TRBV9 combines with J gene TRBJ2-1; D is possibly TRBD2 (5 bases). Germline V CDR1 and CDR2: SGDLS, YYNGEE. Deletions cut 0 bases from V and 6 bases from J, with 10 bases between. The CDR3 has 14 residues. The CDR3 reads CASSVALAPNEQFF. The CDR3 nucleotides are TGTGCCAGCAGCGTAGCTCTAGCTCCCAATGAGCAGTTCTTC.

Comments on this clone: The same CDR3 also results from other DNA sequences found in this sample. The gene calls are TRBV28 and TRBJ1-2; 8 nucleotides align to TRBD1. Germline CDR1 MDHEN, CDR2 SYDVKM. This CDR3 has 15 amino acids. J was trimmed by 3 bases and V by 4 bases; bases with no gene match: 7. CDR3 amino acids: CASSSQGALHYGYTF. Written as DNA, the CDR3 is TGTGCCAGCAGTTCGCAGGGGGCGCTTCACTATGGCTACACCTTC.

The V gene is TRBV6-1, the J gene TRBJ1-2; the D gene is possibly TRBD1 (6 bases). The CDR3 contains 14 residues. V was trimmed by 3 bases and J by 4 bases, leaving 12 bases between them. Germline CDR1 is MNHNS and CDR2 is SASEGT. This chain's CDR3 is CASSDAGQTYGYTF. Here the CDR3 DNA reads TGTGCCAGCAGTGACGCAGGACAGACCTATGGCTACACCTTC.

The rearrangement uses TRBV11-2 and TRBJ1-5, with D tentatively TRBD1 (6 bases). The CDR3 is 15 amino acids. Germline CDR1 SGHAT, CDR2 FQNNGV. Deletions cut 1 base from V and 9 bases from J, with 16 bases between. The CDR3 spells CASSLGAGEQGPQHF. CDR3 DNA: TGTGCCAGCAGCTTAGGGGCTGGAGAACAGGGGCCCCAGCATTTT.

The chain employs TRBV7-2 and TRBJ2-7; TRBD2 matches at 7 bases. This CDR3 contains 14 residues. Losses at the gene ends were 2 bases for V and 7 bases for J; bases not matched to a gene: 8. The germline V gene has CDR1 SGHTA and CDR2 FQGNSA. The CDR3 here is CASSLRAGVGEQYF. CDR3 DNA sequence: TGTGCCAGCAGCTTAAGGGCGGGAGTAGGGGAGCAGTACTTC.

For this clone: In the same sample, other DNA sequences code for this CDR3. The rearrangement joins TRBV18 to TRBJ2-1; tentatively, D is TRBD2 (6 bases). Trimming stripped 3 bases from V and 2 bases from J, with 8 bases between. The germline V gene encodes CDR1 KGHSH and CDR2 LQKENI. The CDR3 is 14 residues long. CDR3 in DNA: TGTGCCAGCTCACCGACTAGAACCTACAATGAGCAGTTCTTC. This sequence encodes CASSPTRTYNEQFF.

The chain is built from TRBV5-1 and TRBJ2-3; D is perhaps TRBD2 (6 bases). This CDR3 is 16 amino acids long. The germline V gene encodes CDR1 SGHRS and CDR2 YFSETQ. Trimming removed 3 bases at V and 0 bases at J, with 14 bases between. The CDR3 loop is CASSYLGGTSTDTQYF. The CDR3 DNA follows: TGCGCCAGCAGCTATCTCGGGGGAACTAGCACAGATACGCAGTATTTT.

The chain joins TRBV15 to TRBJ1-1; D is unresolved. Germline-derived CDR1 and CDR2 are LNHNV and YYDKDF (reference sequence). The CDR3 loop spans 14 amino acids. Trimming left V 3 bases short and J 0 bases short, with 8 bases between. The CDR3 sequence: CATSRGSMNTEAFF. The CDR3 DNA is TGTGCCACCAGCAGGGGTTCGATGAACACTGAAGCTTTCTTT.

The chain is built from TRBV5-4 and TRBJ2-1; a weak D match, TRBD1 (5 bases). Germline CDR1 is SGHNT and CDR2 is YYREEE (reference sequence). The CDR3 covers 14 residues. Trimming left V 4 bases short and J 9 bases short, with 17 bases between. CDR3 loop: CASSRSGQVSEQFF. The CDR3 coding sequence is TGTGCCAGCAGCCGCTCAGGGCAAGTCTCTGAGCAGTTCTTC.

The V call is TRBV7-3, the J call TRBJ1-1; possibly TRBD1 for D (5 bases). The CDR3 runs to 13 residues. V dropped 5 bases and J dropped 5 bases, with 12 bases sitting between them. CDR1 is SGHTA, CDR2 FQGTGA, per germline. The CDR3 DNA is TGTGCCAGCAGCGCTCAGGGTGGAACTGAAGCTTTCTTT. This sequence encodes CASSAQGGTEAFF.

This rearrangement joins TRBV5-1 to TRBJ1-4, with TRBD1 identical over 9 bases. The trim removed 2 bases at V and 5 bases at J, leaving 7 bases unmatched. The CDR3 is made up of 16 amino acids. Germline CDR1 SGHRS, CDR2 YFSETQ. CDR3 residues: CASSLQGASENEKLFF. As DNA, the CDR3 is TGCGCCAGCAGCTTACAGGGGGCGAGCGAGAATGAAAAACTGTTTTTT.

This chain connects TRBV4-2 to TRBJ2-3; TRBD1 aligns across 10 bases. V dropped 4 bases and J dropped 4; count of bases not matched to a gene: 8. This CDR3 contains 16 residues. Per the germline V gene, CDR1 is LGHNA and CDR2 is YNFKEQ. The CDR3 here is CASSPQVGQGSDTQYF. The CDR3 DNA follows: TGTGCCAGCAGCCCGCAAGTGGGACAGGGGTCAGATACGCAGTATTTT.

This clone was detected only once. CDR3: CASSLSLNTEAFF. The CDR3 DNA sequence: TGTGCCAGCAGTTTAAGCTTGAACACTGAAGCTTTCTTT. V usage is TRBV28 and J usage is TRBJ1-1; no definite D call. The CDR3 totals 13 residues. V shed 2 bases and J shed 0 bases, with 4 bases lying between them. The germline V gene encodes CDR1 MDHEN and CDR2 SYDVKM.

V gene TRBV10-1 combines with J gene TRBJ1-2; D not resolved. CDR1 and CDR2 from the germline V gene are WNHNN and SYGVQD (reference sequence). The CDR3 is 14 residues long. V was pared by 0 bases and J by 2 bases, with 7 bases between. The CDR3 here is CASSESGVNYGYTF. CDR3 DNA: TGCGCCAGCAGTGAGTCGGGAGTGAACTATGGCTACACCTTC.